This T cell receptor (beta chain) was captured in a study of CD8 T cells in Susac syndrome. About the research overall: The Susac syndrome patients were therapy-naive, on corticosteroids, or on intravenous immunoglobulin alone at blood draw.

From blood CD8+ and CD4+ T cells, the TCR beta chain was sequenced. Negative isolation was used for CD8+ and CD4+ T cells and FACS enrichment for TEMRA cells. The CDR3 is 14 amino acids. Germline CDR1 and CDR2: KGHSH and LQKENI. Trimming took off 2 bases at V and 0 bases at J, with 5 bases between the two ends. Random hexamers were used to reverse transcribe an amount of about 0.45 to 1 ug RNA. An immunoSEQ multiplex PCR amplified TCR beta CDR3 over 54 Vbeta and 13 Jbeta. TCRdb analysed the immunoSEQ multiplex PCR reads with MiXCR anew, one entry per CDR3 protein. The sample has roughly 140,000 distinct CDR3 sequences, nearly 97% seen once; the top ten hold about 0.08%.

The TCR comes from a human donor with Susac syndrome. The chain has TRBV18 and TRBJ2-4; D remains ambiguous. Sequencing input: CD4+ T cells from PBMCs. The CDR3 DNA reads as TGTGCCAGCTCACCAGACTTAGCCAAAAACATTCAGTACTTC. Its protein is CASSPDLAKNIQYF.